Presented here are 7 T cell receptor beta chains from one specimen sequenced in a study of blood T cells in healthy people across ages. Together with a sample-barcoded 5' primer, a J-beta primer mix was included in a second PCR lasting about 7 to 11 cycles. TCRdb called the 5' RACE reads again in MiXCR, with one record for every CDR3 protein. The sample has roughly 1,500,000 distinct CDR3 sequences; approximately 40% are singletons. The source material was blood. These receptors were obtained from a woman between 18 and 29 years old in good health.

CDR3: CASSSPLAGTGELFF. DNA for the CDR3: TGTGCCAGCAGTTCCCCCCTAGCGGGCACCGGGGAGCTGTTTTTT. The chain combines TRBV12-3 or TRBV12-4 with TRBJ2-2; TRBD2 matches 8 bases. The CDR3 is 15 residues long. With 4 bases clipped from V and 4 bases from J, the junction kept 5 bases outside the gene matches.

In the case of this clonotype: The junction departs from germline at one end; a sequencing error may be responsible. The V call is TRBV5-1, the J call TRBJ2-3; D assignment may be TRBD1 or TRBD2 (5 bases each). The CDR3 totals 15 residues. Germline lookup yields CDR1 SGHRS and CDR2 YFSETQ. DNA for the CDR3: TGCGCCAGCAGTTTGGGACGGTGGAGCACAGATACGCAGTATTTT. Amino acid sequence: CASSLGRWSTDTQYF.

The gene calls are TRBV15 and TRBJ2-7, with TRBD2 identical over 11 bases. Trimming cost V 2 bases and J 1 base; bases outside gene matches: 4. The CDR3 has 16 amino acids. The germline V gene has CDR1 LNHNV and CDR2 YYDKDF (reference sequence). CDR3 sequence (DNA): TGTGCCACCAGCAGACACCGGACTAGCGGGTCCTACGAGCAGTACTTC. This codes for CATSRHRTSGSYEQYF.

In the case of this clonotype: A junction boundary mismatches the germline segment, possibly from a read error. The V gene is TRBV5-1, the J gene TRBJ2-5; 14 nucleotides line up with TRBD2. The germline CDR1 and CDR2 sequences are SGHRS and YFSETQ. This CDR3 comprises 17 residues. The chain's CDR3 is CASSLGTSGSLQETQYF. CDR3 DNA: TGTGCCAGCAGCTTGGGGACTAGCGGGAGCCTCCAAGAGACCCAGTACTTC.

Worth noting for this clonotype: One junction end does not reproduce the germline sequence, and a read error may be involved. The chain employs TRBV5-1 and TRBJ2-1; 7 bases fit TRBD2. Germline V gives CDR1 SGHRS, CDR2 YFSETQ. The CDR3 contains 15 residues. CDR3 in DNA: TGCGACAGCATGACTGGCGGGAGTCACAACAATGAGCAGTTCTTC. This codes for CDSMTGGSHNNEQFF.

CDR3 nucleotides: TGCGCCAGCAGCTTGGATTGGCCACCCAATACGGATGAGCAGTTCTTC. Encoded protein: CASSLDWPPNTDEQFF. This chain links TRBV5-1 with TRBJ2-1, with D hard to call. V was trimmed by 0 bases and J by 8 bases, leaving 18 bases between them. The CDR3 has 16 residues. CDR1 is SGHRS and CDR2 is YFSETQ in the germline V gene.

There are a few counts of this clonotype. The V call is TRBV9, the J call TRBJ2-7; the D gene could be TRBD1 or TRBD2 (5 bases each). The CDR3 consists of 14 residues. Trimming removed 0 bases from V and 5 bases from J, with 12 bases in between. Germline CDR1 and CDR2: SGDLS and YYNGEE. The DNA for the CDR3 is TGTGCCAGCAGCGTAGTCGGGCAGGGAGACGAGCAGTACTTC. Residues: CASSVVGQGDEQYF.